Listed below are T cell receptor beta chains from one sample, sequenced in a study of blood T cell repertoires in COVID-19. The method was immunoSEQ multiplex PCR; TCRdb's version includes in-frame clones alone and lacks a portion of them. The sample holds over 85,000 clones, about 85% seen once. The sample was peripheral blood. These receptors all stem from a woman aged 70-85 years with acute or convalescent COVID-19. The CDR3 runs from the conserved cysteine through the conserved F or W. A D gene is named only where the DNA matches it firmly. Where a row states a size, it is once, few, many or the class of an expanded clone; other rows omit it.

abundance | j_gene | d_gene | v_gene | CDR3nt | CDR3aa
few | TRBJ2-7 | TRBD1 | TRBV6-1 | TGTGCCAGCAGTGAAGAGACAGGGATAAGTACGAGACAGTACTTC | CASSEETGISTRQYF
NA | TRBJ2-3 | NA | TRBV11-3 | TGTGCCAGCAGCATCGTCAGGGGAAATACGCAGTATTTT | CASSIVRGNTQYF
NA | TRBJ1-4 | NA | TRBV10-3 | TGTGCCATCAGCGCAGCAACTAATGAAAAACTGTTTTTT | CAISAATNEKLFF
NA | TRBJ2-7 | TRBD2 | TRBV18 | TGTGCCAGCTCCACGGGGACTAGCGACTACGAGCAGTACTTC | CASSTGTSDYEQYF
NA | TRBJ2-2 | NA | TRBV4-1 | TGCGCCAGCAGCCAGGGGGGGAAAGGGGGTACCGGGGAGCTGTTTTTT | CASSQGGKGGTGELFF
NA | TRBJ2-5 | NA | TRBV19 | TGTGCCAGTAGTATAAACAGACAAGAGACCCAGTACTTC | CASSINRQETQYF
NA | TRBJ1-5 | TRBD1 | TRBV28 | TGTGCCAATCAGGGGGGTTTTGGCAATCAGCCCCAGCATTTT | CANQGGFGNQPQHF
NA | TRBJ1-1 | TRBD1 | TRBV3-1/TRBV3-2 | TGTGCCAGCAGCCAAGCCCGGGACAGAGAAGCTTTCTTT | CASSQARDREAFF
NA | TRBJ1-1 | TRBD1 | TRBV30 | TGTGCCTGGAGTCCCGGGACAGGGATCACTGAAGCTTTCTTT | CAWSPGTGITEAFF
NA | TRBJ1-1 | NA | TRBV5-1 | TGCGCCAGCAGCTCACGTGACAGTTACACTGAAGCTTTCTTT | CASSSRDSYTEAFF
NA | TRBJ2-1 | NA | TRBV25-1 | TGTGCCAGCAGTGACAGCGGTTCCTACAATGAGCAGTTCTTC | CASSDSGSYNEQFF
NA | TRBJ2-7 | NA | TRBV12-3/TRBV12-4 | TGTGCCAGCAGACTTAGCTCCTACGAGCAGTACTTC | CASRLSSYEQYF
NA | TRBJ2-3 | NA | TRBV6-5 | TGTGCCAGCAGTTACTCGAGAGGGGGAGGGGCAGATACGCAGTATTTT | CASSYSRGGGADTQYF
once | TRBJ1-6 | TRBD1 | TRBV19 | TGTGCCAGTAGTATAAGGCCGGGACAGATCTTCGGTAATTCACCCCTCCACTTT | CASSIRPGQIFGNSPLHF
NA | TRBJ2-1 | TRBD2 | TRBV18 | TGTGCCAGCTCACGACTAGCGGGGGAGCAGTTCTTC | CASSRLAGEQFF
few | TRBJ2-1 | NA | TRBV29-1 | TGCAGCGTTGAAGACAGGGTGGGAAGGGATGAGCAGTTCTTC | CSVEDRVGRDEQFF
NA | TRBJ1-6 | TRBD1 | TRBV18 | TGTGCCAGCTCACCAGAGGACAGGAGATCCTGGGTTGGTTCACCCCTCCACTTT | CASSPEDRRSWVGSPLHF
NA | TRBJ1-2 | NA | TRBV4-1 | TGCGCCAGCAGCCAAGATAAATTTTCAGGGAACTATGGCTACACCTTC | CASSQDKFSGNYGYTF
NA | TRBJ1-3 | TRBD1 | TRBV19 | TGTGCCAGTAGTATCACCCAGGGGGCCAGCCCTGGAAACACCATATATTTT | CASSITQGASPGNTIYF
once | TRBJ2-3 | TRBD1 | TRBV5-1 | TGCGCCAGCAGCTTTGGGACAGGGGGTAGCACAGATACGCAGTATTTT | CASSFGTGGSTDTQYF
NA | TRBJ2-7 | TRBD1 | TRBV3-1/TRBV3-2 | TGTGCCAGCAGCCAAGCTACAGGGGATGGCTACGAGCAGTACTTC | CASSQATGDGYEQYF
NA | TRBJ2-7 | NA | TRBV6-6 | TGTGCCAGCAGTTTCGCGGGGGCCCGCCAGGAGCAGTACTTC | CASSFAGARQEQYF
many | TRBJ2-5 | NA | TRBV10-2 | TGCGCCAGCAGTGAGTCCCCGGGTACCCCAGAGACCCAGTACTTC | CASSESPGTPETQYF
NA | TRBJ1-2 | NA | TRBV7-8 | TGTGCCAGCAGCTTAAGGGACTTTTCCGGCTATGGCTACACCTTC | CASSLRDFSGYGYTF
NA | TRBJ2-4 | TRBD1 | TRBV25-1 | TGTGCCAGCAGTGAATTTTGGGACAGGGAGCTAGCCAAAAACATTCAGTACTTC | CASSEFWDRELAKNIQYF
NA | TRBJ2-5 | TRBD2 | TRBV9 | TGTGCCAGCAGCCCGGGACTAGCGGGGGCTGGGGAGACCCAGTACTTC | CASSPGLAGAGETQYF
few | TRBJ1-2 | TRBD1 | TRBV24-1 | TGTGCCACCAGTGTGGGACAGAGAGATGGCTACACCTTC | CATSVGQRDGYTF
NA | TRBJ2-1 | TRBD2 | TRBV27 | TGTGCCAGCAGATTTACTCCTAGCGGGGGGGGTCGGAATGAGCAGTTCTTC | CASRFTPSGGGRNEQFF
NA | TRBJ2-7 | NA | TRBV27 | TGTGCCAGCAGTTTAATCTTGGGGACACGGACCTACGAGCAGTACTTC | CASSLILGTRTYEQYF
NA | TRBJ1-2 | TRBD1 | TRBV5-4 | TGTGCCAGCAGCAATAAGGGACAGACGGACTATGGCTACACCTTC | CASSNKGQTDYGYTF
once | TRBJ1-4 | NA | TRBV6-1 | TGTGCCAGCAGTGAAGTGTGGACAGTGCAGTTTTTT | CASSEVWTVQFF
NA | TRBJ1-5 | NA | TRBV28 | TGTGCCAGCAGTTTGCGCGGAAAACAGCCCCAGCATTTT | CASSLRGKQPQHF
NA | TRBJ2-1 | TRBD1 | TRBV7-8 | TGTGCCAGCAGCTTAGCTGGCAGGGGGTCCTACAATGAGCAGTTCTTC | CASSLAGRGSYNEQFF
NA | TRBJ1-3 | NA | TRBV5-3 | TGTGCCAGAAGTCATGCCCCTATGACAGGTCCTGGAAACACCATATATTTT | CARSHAPMTGPGNTIYF
NA | TRBJ1-2 | NA | TRBV3-1/TRBV3-2 | TGTGCCAGCAGCCAAGATGAGGGCCGGGGCTACACCTTC | CASSQDEGRGYTF
NA | TRBJ1-2 | NA | TRBV20-1 | TGCAGTGCTAGTGTAGGGGCTTATGGCTACACCTTC | CSASVGAYGYTF
NA | TRBJ2-1 | NA | TRBV6-5 | TGTGCCAGCAGGGATACGGGGGTAAATGAGCAGTTCTTC | CASRDTGVNEQFF
NA | TRBJ2-5 | TRBD2 | TRBV5-6 | TGTGCCAGCAGCCGGACTAGCGGACAAGAGACCCAGTACTTC | CASSRTSGQETQYF
NA | TRBJ2-2 | NA | TRBV12-3/TRBV12-4 | TGTGCCAGCAGTAGGGACATTGGCGGGGAGCTGTTTTTT | CASSRDIGGELFF
NA | TRBJ2-3 | NA | TRBV7-8 | TGTGCCAGCAGCCCCAGAGGGGGGGCCTCAACTAGCACAGATACGCAGTATTTT | CASSPRGGASTSTDTQYF
NA | TRBJ2-7 | TRBD1 | TRBV6-1 | TGTGCCAGCAGACTGACAGGGGTGAACTACGAGCAGTACTTC | CASRLTGVNYEQYF
NA | TRBJ2-5 | NA | TRBV18 | TGTGCCAGCTCACCAAGGACAGCGGAGACCCAGTACTTC | CASSPRTAETQYF
NA | TRBJ1-5 | NA | TRBV7-8 | TGTGCCAGCAGCTTAGGACAGGTGGACAATCAGCCCCAGCATTTT | CASSLGQVDNQPQHF